This T cell receptor (beta chain) was sequenced in a study of blood T cell repertoires in COVID-19. On the study more broadly: Samples of COVID-19 (acute and convalescent) were obtained from the United States, Italy and Spain. Sources were T cells, B-cell-depleted T cells, or PBMCs; the material itself was cDNA or gDNA.

Original methodology: Reference gene primer amplification gave estimated nucleated cell counts. Clones were sequenced by immunoSEQ multiplex PCR, and TCRdb holds only the in-frame ones, with some missing. For V, J and clone size, that table is used; D and trimming come from the DNA. The table has 65,000 to 70,000 clones, more than 75% seen once. There are 15 residues in the CDR3. Germline values: CDR1 SGHRS, CDR2 YFSETQ. The ends lost 5 bases at V and 3 bases at J; junction bases unmatched: 8. The chain carries TRBV5-1 and TRBJ2-3, with 8 bases lining up with TRBD2. The clonotype comes from a human donor in a cohort sampled during active COVID-19. The specimen sequenced was peripheral blood. CDR3 sequence reads: CASSSGGALTDTQYF. Here the CDR3 DNA reads TGCGCCAGCAGTTCCGGGGGGGCCCTGACAGATACGCAGTATTTT.